This T cell receptor beta chain was retrieved from a study of shared T cell receptors in the human thymus (dated by TCRdb to the early 2020s). Background for the entire study: The study examined how the human thymus generates shared, self-reactive T-cell receptor alpha chains.

Trimming removed 3 bases from V and 2 bases from J; the gene matches leave 6 bases unexplained. CDR1 MNHNS and CDR2 SASEGT were looked up in the germline V gene. CDR3 length: 17 amino acids, cysteine to phenylalanine. The entry retains the CDR3 DNA only, 51 bases that are in frame from base 1. About this clone: No cognate antigen has been identified for it. No per-base quality is available; no much larger clone lies one base away.

Receptor amplification or capture employed the immunoSEQ multiplex PCR assay. This is the immuneACCESS table as TCRdb keeps it, with only in-frame sequences that have V and J called. A part of the clones is gone; compared with another copy, unresolved V genes explain less than half, and the rest is unexplained. This sample has about 660,000 clones in its table, and approximately 88% of those were observed once. The top ten clones comprise over 0.008% of the sample. These data were also reused for a study on human thymus T cells. The second publication reports: Immunologically healthy infants undergoing open corrective cardiac surgery for congenital heart defects in Finland were used as donors. Thymus tissue was obtained as surgical resects removed during corrective cardiac surgery. Both the thymic and the peripheral blood repertoires appeared to show biased V and J gene segment usage. According to the related research, thymic TCR repertoires were highly overlapping among unrelated individuals. The study characterized TCR alpha and beta repertoires from fewer than ten infant thymus samples and a few related peripheral blood samples. The infant donors were about 6 to 244 days old, and the cohort included several males and a couple of females. After being mechanically released from the tissue, thymocytes were kept at -70 degrees C in pellets of about 8.5-32 million cells. A QIAsymphony instrument was used to extract genomic DNA from frozen cell pellets. TCRB and TCRAD loci were amplified from a standardized quantity of quality-controlled genomic DNA using the immunoSEQ multiplex PCR assay. The amplicons covered the V(D)J region and were long enough to include the CDR3 and to identify the V and J genes. Amplicon sequencing was performed on an Illumina platform through the commercial immunoSEQ service. Primer bias and sequencing errors were corrected as previously described, and TCRAD and TCRB definitions were based on the IMGT database. immunoSEQ Analyzer 3.0 and VDJTools were used for repertoire analysis, which covered basic statistics, V/J segment usage, diversity estimates, rarefaction and pairwise overlap. Chao1, ChaoE, Efron-Thisted, Shannon and inverse Simpson indices were used to estimate diversity, which was also estimated on datasets down-sampled to the smallest sample. Repertoire overlap used strict matching of CDR3 nucleotide sequence, V gene and J gene, with Jaccard-based multidimensional scaling clustering. On average, about 800,000 unique TCRB clonotypes were obtained from thymus samples, compared with 75,000 to 90,000 from blood samples.

Material for sequencing was thymocytes. This chain joins TRBV6-1 to TRBJ2-7; the junction holds 14 bases that match TRBD2. The TCR sequence derives from a boy in the first two years of life with a congenital heart defect. Donor details come from another sample of the same person, matched by shared clones. The CDR3 region reads CASSERGTSGSPYEQYF. The sequence in DNA is TGTGCCAGCAGTGAGCGTGGGACTAGCGGGAGTCCCTACGAGCAGTACTTC.